A selection of T cell receptor beta chains follows, all from one sample in a study of T-cell memory formation after mild COVID-19. TCRdb processed the 5' RACE reads anew with MiXCR; each CDR3 protein has one entry. In the table there are 200,000 to 250,000 distinct CDR3 sequences, about 9.2% of which are singletons. The sequencing input was PBMCs or a T cell subset sorted from them (not recorded which). Receptors originate from a man between 18 and 35 years old who had mild COVID-19 (a few samples of this study predate the infection). Cell type and time point are not known. Each CDR3 is given without its conserved first and last residue. Size tells how often a clone was seen (once, few, many) or the class of an expanded clone, and some rows leave it out.

clone_size,j_call,v_call,cdr3_aa
.,TRBJ2-7,TRBV13,ASSLAAEQY
.,TRBJ1-6,TRBV28,ASTGQGGSPLH
few,TRBJ2-7,TRBV4-3,ASSWDYEAGGPKDEQY
.,TRBJ2-5,TRBV7-2,ASSLDHEPTADFRQETQY
.,TRBJ1-5,TRBV15,ATSRTGDSNQPQH
many,TRBJ2-1,TRBV4-3,ASSQGQGKWKMDEQF
few,TRBJ1-4,TRBV7-2,ASSSSGNWEKLF
few,TRBJ1-1,TRBV29-1,SAAQGFYTEAF
many,TRBJ1-2,TRBV10-3,ASEGQTNYGYT
.,TRBJ2-5,TRBV5-1,ASSNVQGIQETQY
few,TRBJ2-7,TRBV15,ATSRDLAASYEQY
.,TRBJ1-5,TRBV12-3/TRBV12-4,ASTLGGASNQPQH
few,TRBJ1-5,TRBV12-3/TRBV12-4,ASSRDRGRQPQH
.,TRBJ1-5,TRBV7-2,ASSAGTAFNQPQH
.,TRBJ1-2,TRBV5-1,ASSLTHPTGLYGYT
many,TRBJ2-3,TRBV4-1,ASSQVGTSGGTPLYTDTQY
.,TRBJ1-4,TRBV20-1,SAPGGEDGEKLF
few,TRBJ1-4,TRBV5-1,ASSRGAATNEKLF
few,TRBJ2-2,TRBV11-2,ASSLPLANTGELF
few,TRBJ2-1,TRBV19,ASSRKAGGHTYNEQF
.,TRBJ1-2,TRBV5-1,ASSLYGSESYGYT
few,TRBJ2-3,TRBV2,ASSPDRGRDTQY
many,TRBJ2-3,TRBV6-6,ASTKLDTQY